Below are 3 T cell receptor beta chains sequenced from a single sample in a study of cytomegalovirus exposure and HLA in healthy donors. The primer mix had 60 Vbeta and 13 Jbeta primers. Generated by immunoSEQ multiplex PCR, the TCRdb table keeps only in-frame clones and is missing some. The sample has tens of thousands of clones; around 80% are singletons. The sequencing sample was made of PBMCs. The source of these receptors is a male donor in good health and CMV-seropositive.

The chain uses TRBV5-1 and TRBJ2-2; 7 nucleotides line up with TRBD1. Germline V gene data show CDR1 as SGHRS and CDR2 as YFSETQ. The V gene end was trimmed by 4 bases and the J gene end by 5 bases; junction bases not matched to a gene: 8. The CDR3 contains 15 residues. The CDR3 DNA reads TGCGCCAGCAGCCAAGGACAGGTGAATACCGGGGAGCTGTTTTTT. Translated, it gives CASSQGQVNTGELFF.

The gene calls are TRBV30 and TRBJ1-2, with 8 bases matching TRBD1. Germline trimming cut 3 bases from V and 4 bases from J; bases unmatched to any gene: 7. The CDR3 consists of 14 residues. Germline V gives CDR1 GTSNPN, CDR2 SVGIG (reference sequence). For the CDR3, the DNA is TGTGCCTGGAGCGACAGGGGAAATACCTATGGCTACACCTTC. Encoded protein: CAWSDRGNTYGYTF.

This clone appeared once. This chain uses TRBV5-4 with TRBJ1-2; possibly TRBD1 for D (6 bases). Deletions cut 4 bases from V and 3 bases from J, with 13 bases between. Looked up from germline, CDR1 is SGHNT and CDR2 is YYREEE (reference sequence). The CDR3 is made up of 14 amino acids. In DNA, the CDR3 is TGTGCCAGCAGCCGAGATTGGACAGACTATGGCTACACCTTC. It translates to CASSRDWTDYGYTF.